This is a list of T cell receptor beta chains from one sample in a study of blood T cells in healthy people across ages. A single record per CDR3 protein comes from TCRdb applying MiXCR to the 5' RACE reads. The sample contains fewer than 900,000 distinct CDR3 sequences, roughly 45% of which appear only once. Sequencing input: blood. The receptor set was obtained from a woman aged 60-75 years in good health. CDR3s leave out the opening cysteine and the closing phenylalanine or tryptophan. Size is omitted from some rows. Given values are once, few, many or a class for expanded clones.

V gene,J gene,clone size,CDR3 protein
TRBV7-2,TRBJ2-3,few,ASRAGGTDTQY
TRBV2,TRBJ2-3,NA,ASSLQGSSTDTQY
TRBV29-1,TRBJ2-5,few,SVEDLAGGGPKTQY
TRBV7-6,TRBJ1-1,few,ASSVALGTEAF
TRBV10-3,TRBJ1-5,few,AISDGENQPQH
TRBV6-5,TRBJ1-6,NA,ASSYSPRAGSPLH
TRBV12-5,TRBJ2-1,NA,ASGSGATEANEQF
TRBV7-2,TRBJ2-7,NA,ASSGGTSLDEQY
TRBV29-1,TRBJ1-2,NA,SVDESGNNYGYT
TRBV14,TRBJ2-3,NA,ASSQEAYTDTQY
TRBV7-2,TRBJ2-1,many,ASSPRELYNEQF
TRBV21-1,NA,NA,ASSKGGQAYEQY
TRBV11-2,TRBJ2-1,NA,ASSPISGRANNEQF
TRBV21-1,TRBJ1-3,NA,ASSKEDHLGTIY
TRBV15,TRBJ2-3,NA,ATSRGSSGSTDTQY
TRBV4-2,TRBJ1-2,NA,ASSQDGQGNGYT
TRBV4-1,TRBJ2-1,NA,ASSNDADEQF
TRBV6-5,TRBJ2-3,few,ASSFPGEGITDTQY
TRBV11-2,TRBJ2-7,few,ASSLLERLEQY
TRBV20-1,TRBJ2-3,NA,SALGLAGDPSTDTQY
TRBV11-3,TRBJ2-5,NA,ASSSGQAAGETQY
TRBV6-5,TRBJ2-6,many,ASSFSTGFPPGANVLT
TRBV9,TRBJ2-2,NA,ASSVGGQVWTGELF